This paragraph covers one TCR beta chain sequence. Its antigen remains unidentified. This table comes from immunoSEQ multiplex PCR, and its TCRdb copy is limited to in-frame clones, with some not included. The table shows roughly 25,000 clones, with around 64% occurring only once. CDR1 and CDR2 from the germline V gene are SGDLS and YYNGEE. The CDR3 has 14 residues. V lost 4 bases and J 2 bases, leaving 13 bases between the germline ends. This sample was included in a study of PD-1 blockade in classical Hodgkin lymphoma. Overall study: Once every 2 weeks, patients received intravenous nivolumab at 3 mg/kg. Points from the study as a whole: When nivolumab was started under 1 year after ASCT, patients were excluded. At baseline, newly diagnosed patients reportedly showed less TCR diversity than healthy donors.

Each patient experienced a relapse that followed autologous stem cell transplantation, and brentuximab vedotin exposure varied. The best responses consisted of complete response, partial response or progressive disease. The sequence was obtained from a human donor with classical Hodgkin lymphoma. Sequences were derived from peripheral blood mononuclear cells (PBMCs), sampled before the second cycle of nivolumab. V and J are TRBV9 and TRBJ2-7; no clear D. The CDR3 here is CASSPGSSAYEQYF. As DNA, the CDR3 is TGTGCCAGCAGCCCAGGATCCAGTGCCTACGAGCAGTACTTC.